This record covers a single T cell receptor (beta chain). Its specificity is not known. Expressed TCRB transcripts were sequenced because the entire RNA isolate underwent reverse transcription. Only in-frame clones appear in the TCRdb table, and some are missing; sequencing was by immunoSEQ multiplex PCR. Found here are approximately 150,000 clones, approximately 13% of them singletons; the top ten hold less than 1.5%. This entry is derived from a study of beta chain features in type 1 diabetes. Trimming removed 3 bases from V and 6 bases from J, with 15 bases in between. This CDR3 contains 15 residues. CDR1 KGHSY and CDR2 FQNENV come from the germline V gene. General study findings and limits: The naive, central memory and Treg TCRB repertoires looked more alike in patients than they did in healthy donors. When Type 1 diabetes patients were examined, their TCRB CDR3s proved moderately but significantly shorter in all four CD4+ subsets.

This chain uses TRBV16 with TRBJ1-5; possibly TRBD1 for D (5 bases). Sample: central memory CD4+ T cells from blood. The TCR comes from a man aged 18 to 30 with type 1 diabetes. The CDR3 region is CASSQGWGDGQPQHF. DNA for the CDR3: TGTGCCAGCAGCCAGGGCTGGGGGGATGGTCAGCCCCAGCATTTT.